These T cell receptor beta chains were read from a single sample in a study of blood T cell repertoires in COVID-19. TCRdb's table, derived via immunoSEQ multiplex PCR, lists solely in-frame clones and lacks some. Among approximately 85,000 clones, about nine tenths were seen once, and the ten largest hold 25% to 30%. The sample consisted of peripheral blood. The source of these receptors is a man between 50 and 59 years old with active or convalescent COVID-19. CDR3s include the opening cysteine and the closing phenylalanine or tryptophan. The order of the fields is V gene, clone size, J gene, D gene, CDR3 protein, CDR3 DNA. D genes are given only for firm matches. Part of the rows lack a size; the others show once, few, many or a class for expanded clones.

>TRBV19|-|TRBJ2-1|-
CASSIKERLLDNEQFF
TGTGCCAGTAGTATAAAGGAGCGGTTACTAGACAATGAGCAGTTCTTC
>TRBV28|few|TRBJ1-5|-
CASSSLQGYSNQPQHF
TGTGCCAGCAGTTCACTACAGGGCTATAGCAATCAGCCCCAGCATTTT
>TRBV6-2/TRBV6-3|-|TRBJ2-7|-
CASSRREGLSFSYEQYF
TGTGCCAGCAGCCGTCGAGAGGGACTCTCTTTTAGCTACGAGCAGTACTTC
>TRBV3-1/TRBV3-2|-|TRBJ2-5|-
CASSQVRETQYF
TGTGCCAGCAGCCAAGTTCGGGAGACCCAGTACTTC
>TRBV12-5|few|TRBJ2-2|TRBD1
CASGPDRANTGELFF
TGTGCTAGTGGGCCGGACAGGGCCAACACCGGGGAGCTGTTTTTT
>TRBV5-4|-|TRBJ2-1|-
CASSRKRGSYNEQFF
TGTGCCAGCAGCCGCAAAAGAGGTTCATACAATGAGCAGTTCTTC
>TRBV6-5|-|TRBJ1-4|TRBD1
CASSQQQGANEKLFF
TGTGCCAGCAGCCAACAACAGGGGGCTAATGAAAAACTGTTTTTT
>TRBV18|-|TRBJ1-1|-
CASSTDFQNTEAFF
TGTGCCAGCTCAACGGACTTCCAGAACACTGAAGCTTTCTTT
>TRBV27|-|TRBJ1-3|TRBD1
CASSHGQGRNTIYF
TGTGCCAGCAGTCACGGACAGGGGAGAAACACCATATATTTT
>TRBV11-2|-|TRBJ1-3|-
CASSLVSQGSGNTIYF
TGTGCCAGCAGCTTAGTTTCGCAGGGGTCGGGAAACACCATATATTTT
>TRBV2|few|TRBJ1-1|-
CASGYREYTEAFF
TGTGCCAGCGGTTACCGGGAATACACTGAAGCTTTCTTT
>TRBV29-1|-|TRBJ2-1|TRBD1
CSVPDRVYNEQFF
TGCAGCGTTCCGGACAGGGTATACAATGAGCAGTTCTTC
>TRBV29-1|few|TRBJ2-5|TRBD1
CSVGFLRQGWETQYF
TGCAGCGTTGGCTTCCTGAGACAGGGGTGGGAGACCCAGTACTTC
>TRBV15|-|TRBJ2-3|TRBD1
CATSKAGTGGADTQYF
TGTGCCACCAGCAAAGCCGGGACAGGGGGCGCGGATACGCAGTATTTT
>TRBV30|-|TRBJ2-1|TRBD2
CAWKEGLPYREQFF
TGTGCCTGGAAAGAGGGACTACCATACAGGGAGCAGTTCTTC
>TRBV9|-|TRBJ2-1|TRBD2
CASSLRLAGGREQFF
TGTGCCAGCAGCTTGCGACTAGCGGGAGGGCGTGAGCAGTTCTTC
>TRBV29-1|-|TRBJ1-2|-
CSVEGGDFYGYTF
TGCAGCGTTGAAGGGGGGGACTTCTATGGCTACACCTTC
>TRBV19|-|TRBJ2-1|TRBD1
CASSMPRQGRGEQFF
TGTGCCAGTAGTATGCCCCGACAGGGTAGGGGTGAGCAGTTCTTC
>TRBV4-3|-|TRBJ2-3|TRBD2
CASSQEFLAGDPPDTQYF
TGCGCCAGCAGCCAAGAATTTTTAGCGGGGGATCCTCCGGATACGCAGTATTTT
>TRBV6-6|-|TRBJ1-6|-
CASTLLSSPLHF
TGTGCCAGCACCCTACTGAGTTCACCCCTCCACTTT
>TRBV15|few|TRBJ2-7|-
CATSSGSGFYEQYF
TGTGCCACCAGCAGTGGGAGCGGGTTCTACGAGCAGTACTTC
>TRBV24-1|-|TRBJ2-7|TRBD1
CATSDSGTGVDEQYF
TGTGCCACCAGTGATTCCGGGACAGGGGTCGACGAGCAGTACTTC
>TRBV18|-|TRBJ1-1|TRBD1
CASTRTGDGTEAFF
TGTGCCAGCACCCGGACAGGGGATGGCACTGAAGCTTTCTTT
>TRBV6-5|once|TRBJ2-7|-
CASSAGFYEQYF
TGTGCCAGCAGCGCAGGGTTCTACGAGCAGTACTTC
>TRBV7-6|-|TRBJ2-2|-
CASSLGRLESTGELFF
TGTGCCAGCAGCTTAGGTCGACTAGAAAGCACCGGGGAGCTGTTTTTT
>TRBV5-1|-|TRBJ1-2|TRBD1
CASSQRTGGHYGYTF
TGCGCCAGCAGCCAACGGACAGGGGGGCACTATGGCTACACCTTC
>TRBV5-1|-|TRBJ2-1|TRBD2
CASKLSGSYNEQFF
TGCGCCAGCAAGTTGAGCGGGAGTTACAATGAGCAGTTCTTC
>TRBV18|-|TRBJ1-2|-
CASSPQGTIFPYGYTF
TGTGCCAGCTCACCGCAGGGAACAATATTTCCCTATGGCTACACCTTC
>TRBV4-2|-|TRBJ1-5|-
CASSQGGNQPQHF
TGTGCCAGCAGCCAGGGGGGAAATCAGCCCCAGCATTTT
>TRBV6-5|once|TRBJ2-3|-
CASVRGIGTDTQYF
TGTGCCAGCGTGCGCGGGATTGGCACAGATACGCAGTATTTT
>TRBV5-5|-|TRBJ1-1|-
CASSLGNVAEAFF
TGTGCCAGCAGCTTGGGTAATGTCGCTGAAGCTTTCTTT
>TRBV5-6|-|TRBJ2-1|-
CASSQSGTRSYNEQFF
TGTGCCAGCAGCCAAAGCGGGACACGATCCTACAATGAGCAGTTCTTC
>TRBV2|few|TRBJ1-1|-
CASSPVSEAFF
TGTGCCAGCAGCCCGGTGTCTGAAGCTTTCTTT
>TRBV19|-|TRBJ1-2|TRBD1
CASNRQGFHGYTF
TGTGCCAGTAATAGACAGGGTTTCCATGGCTACACCTTC
>TRBV5-4|-|TRBJ2-1|-
CASSFQAIDEQFF
TGTGCCAGCAGCTTCCAGGCCATCGATGAGCAGTTCTTC
>TRBV6-5|-|TRBJ1-3|-
CASSQDSSGNTIYF
TGTGCCAGCAGCCAGGACAGCTCTGGAAACACCATATATTTT
>TRBV19|-|TRBJ2-2|TRBD1
CASRRTGSTGELFF
TGTGCCAGTAGGAGGACAGGGTCCACCGGGGAGCTGTTTTTT
>TRBV19|-|TRBJ1-6|-
CASRTTHRAQTSPLHF
TGTGCCAGTAGGACAACTCACAGGGCTCAAACTTCACCCCTCCACTTT
>TRBV20-1|-|TRBJ1-5|-
CSASARVGSTSNQPQHF
TGCAGTGCTAGTGCCAGAGTCGGGTCTACTAGCAATCAGCCCCAGCATTTT
>TRBV6-2/TRBV6-3|-|TRBJ1-3|-
CASSYGREGGNTIYF
TGTGCCAGCAGTTACGGCAGGGAGGGTGGAAACACCATATATTTT
>TRBV25-1|-|TRBJ1-5|-
CASSAQGLRIQPQHF
TGTGCCAGCAGTGCCCAGGGGCTAAGAATTCAGCCCCAGCATTTT
>TRBV7-2|-|TRBJ1-6|-
CASRSVGASNSPLHF
TGTGCCAGCAGATCCGTGGGGGCCAGTAATTCACCCCTCCACTTT
>TRBV28|once|TRBJ2-7|TRBD2
CASGGAGTTRGEQYF
TGTGCCAGCGGTGGAGCGGGAACCACAAGGGGTGAGCAGTACTTC
>TRBV11-3|-|TRBJ2-7|-
CASSLSGSYEQYF
TGTGCCAGCAGCTTATCAGGATCCTACGAGCAGTACTTC
>TRBV12-3/TRBV12-4|-|TRBJ1-5|-
CASSLRGGEPQHF
TGTGCCAGCAGTTTGCGGGGCGGAGAGCCCCAGCATTTT
>TRBV6-5|-|TRBJ2-7|TRBD1
CASSSGTGFLYEQYF
TGTGCCAGCAGTTCGGGGACAGGATTTCTCTACGAGCAGTACTTC
>TRBV3-1/TRBV3-2|-|TRBJ1-6|TRBD1
CASSRGQGRSPLHF
TGTGCCAGCAGCCGTGGACAGGGTCGATCACCCCTCCACTTT
>TRBV21-1|-|TRBJ2-1|-
CASSKKLAGGRRVAQFF
TGTGCCAGCAGCAAGAAGCTAGCGGGGGGGAGGCGGGTAGCGCAGTTCTTC
>TRBV2|-|TRBJ1-4|-
CASTPTASLRLFF
TGTGCCAGCACCCCCACGGCCTCTTTGAGGCTGTTTTTT
>TRBV5-4|-|TRBJ2-5|TRBD1
CASSPQGDRGIKTQYF
TGTGCCAGCAGCCCCCAAGGGGACAGGGGAATAAAGACCCAGTACTTC
>TRBV28|-|TRBJ1-4|-
CASSFQGLAEKLFF
TGTGCCAGCAGTTTTCAGGGTTTGGCTGAAAAACTGTTTTTT
>TRBV18|-|TRBJ2-7|TRBD2
CASSPQAGVPYEQYF
TGTGCCAGCTCACCTCAAGCGGGGGTCCCCTACGAGCAGTACTTC
>TRBV19|-|TRBJ2-3|TRBD2
CASNGREGTTDTQYF
TGTGCCAGTAATGGGCGGGAGGGGACCACAGATACGCAGTATTTT
>TRBV7-2|-|TRBJ2-5|TRBD2
CASSRGGGGAQKTQYF
TGTGCCAGCAGCCGCGGGGGCGGGGGGGCCCAAAAGACCCAGTACTTC